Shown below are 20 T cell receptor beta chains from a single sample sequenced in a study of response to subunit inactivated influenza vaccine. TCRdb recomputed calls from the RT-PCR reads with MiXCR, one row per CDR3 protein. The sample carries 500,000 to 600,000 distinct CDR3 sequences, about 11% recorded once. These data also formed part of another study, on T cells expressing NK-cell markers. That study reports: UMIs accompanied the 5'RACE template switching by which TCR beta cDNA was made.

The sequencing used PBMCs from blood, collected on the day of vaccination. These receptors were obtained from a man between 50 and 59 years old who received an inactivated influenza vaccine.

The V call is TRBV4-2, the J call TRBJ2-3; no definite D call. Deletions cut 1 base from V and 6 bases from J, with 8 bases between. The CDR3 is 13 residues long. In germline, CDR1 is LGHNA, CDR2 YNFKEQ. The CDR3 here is CASSQVPADTQYF. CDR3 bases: TGTGCCAGCAGCCAAGTACCAGCGGATACGCAGTATTTT.

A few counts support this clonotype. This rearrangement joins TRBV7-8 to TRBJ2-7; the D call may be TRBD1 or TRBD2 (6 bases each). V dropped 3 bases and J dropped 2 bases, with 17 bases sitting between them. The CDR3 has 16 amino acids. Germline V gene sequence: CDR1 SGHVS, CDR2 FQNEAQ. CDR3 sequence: CASSFRSGGGPYEQYF. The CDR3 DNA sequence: TGTGCCAGCAGCTTCCGTAGCGGAGGGGGGCCCTACGAGCAGTACTTC.

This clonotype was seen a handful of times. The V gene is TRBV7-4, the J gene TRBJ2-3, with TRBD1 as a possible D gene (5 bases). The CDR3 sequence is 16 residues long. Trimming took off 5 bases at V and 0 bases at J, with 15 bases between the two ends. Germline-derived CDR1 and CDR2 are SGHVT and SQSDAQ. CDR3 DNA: TGTGCCAGCAGCATAACACAGGCAACTAGCACAGATACGCAGTATTTT. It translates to CASSITQATSTDTQYF.

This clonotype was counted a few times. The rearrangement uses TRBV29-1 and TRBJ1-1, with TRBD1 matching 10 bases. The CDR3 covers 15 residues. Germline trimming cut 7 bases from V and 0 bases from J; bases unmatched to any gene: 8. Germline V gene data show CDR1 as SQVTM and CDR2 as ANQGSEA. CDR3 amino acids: CSGGQGGFMNTEAFF. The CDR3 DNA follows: TGCAGCGGTGGACAGGGGGGGTTCATGAACACTGAAGCTTTCTTT.

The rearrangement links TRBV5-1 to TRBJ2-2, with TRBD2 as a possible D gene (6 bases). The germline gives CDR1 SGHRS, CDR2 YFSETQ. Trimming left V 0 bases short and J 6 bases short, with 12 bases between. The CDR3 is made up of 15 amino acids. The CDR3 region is CASSLGLVGAGELFF. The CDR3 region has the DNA TGCGCCAGCAGCTTGGGACTAGTGGGTGCCGGGGAGCTGTTTTTT. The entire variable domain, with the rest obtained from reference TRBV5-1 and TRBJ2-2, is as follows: KAGVTQTPRYLIKTRGQQVTLSCSPISGHRSVSWYQQTPGQGLQFLFEYFSETQRNKGNFPGRFSGRQFSNSRSEMNVSTLELGDSALYLCASSLGLVGAGELFFGEGSRLTVL.

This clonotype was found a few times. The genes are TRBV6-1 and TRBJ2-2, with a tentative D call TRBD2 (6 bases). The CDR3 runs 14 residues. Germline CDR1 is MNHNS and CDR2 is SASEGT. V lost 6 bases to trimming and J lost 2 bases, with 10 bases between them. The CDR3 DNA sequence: TGTGCCAGCAGCGCCGGGAGCAACACCGGGGAGCTGTTTTTT. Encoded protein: CASSAGSNTGELFF.

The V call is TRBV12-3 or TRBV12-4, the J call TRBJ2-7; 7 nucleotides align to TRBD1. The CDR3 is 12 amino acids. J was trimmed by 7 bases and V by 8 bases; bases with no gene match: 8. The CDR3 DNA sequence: TGTGCCAGCGGGATGACAGGGTTTGAGCAGTACTTC. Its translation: CASGMTGFEQYF.

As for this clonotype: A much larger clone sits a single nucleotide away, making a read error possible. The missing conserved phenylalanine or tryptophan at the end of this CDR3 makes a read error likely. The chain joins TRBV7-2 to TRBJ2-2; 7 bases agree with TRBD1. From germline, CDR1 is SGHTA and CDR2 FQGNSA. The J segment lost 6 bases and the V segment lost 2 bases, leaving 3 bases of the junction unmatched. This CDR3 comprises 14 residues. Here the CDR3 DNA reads TGTGCCAGCAGCTTAATTCAGGGGGCCGGGGAGCTGTTTCTT. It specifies CASSLIQGAGELFL.

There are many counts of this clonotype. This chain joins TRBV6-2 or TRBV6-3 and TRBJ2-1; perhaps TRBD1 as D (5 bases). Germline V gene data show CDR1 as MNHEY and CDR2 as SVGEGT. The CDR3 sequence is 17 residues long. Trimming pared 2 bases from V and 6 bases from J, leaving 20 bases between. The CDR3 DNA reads TGTGCCAGCAGTTACGTGTTTGGCAGGGAAATCGGCAATGAGCAGTTCTTC. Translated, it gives CASSYVFGREIGNEQFF.

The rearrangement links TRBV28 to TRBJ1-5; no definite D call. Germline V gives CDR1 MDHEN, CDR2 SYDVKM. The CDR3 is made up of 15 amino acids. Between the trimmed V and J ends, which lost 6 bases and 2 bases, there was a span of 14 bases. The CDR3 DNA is TGTGCCAGCAGAAAAGAGGTTATACGCAATCAGCCCCAGCATTTT. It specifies CASRKEVIRNQPQHF.

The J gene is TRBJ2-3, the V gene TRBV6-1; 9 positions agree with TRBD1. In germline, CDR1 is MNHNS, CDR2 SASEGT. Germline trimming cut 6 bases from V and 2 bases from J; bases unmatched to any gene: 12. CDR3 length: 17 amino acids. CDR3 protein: CASRTGYGTGYTDTQYF. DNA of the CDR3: TGTGCCAGCAGGACGGGGTACGGGACAGGGTACACAGATACGCAGTATTTT.

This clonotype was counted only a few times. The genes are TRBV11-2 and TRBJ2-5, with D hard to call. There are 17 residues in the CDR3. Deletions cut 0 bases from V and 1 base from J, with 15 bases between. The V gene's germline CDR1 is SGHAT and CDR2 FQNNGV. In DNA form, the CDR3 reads TGTGCCAGCAGCTTAGATTCGAGATCGGGCCCCCAAGAGACCCAGTACTTC. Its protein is CASSLDSRSGPQETQYF.

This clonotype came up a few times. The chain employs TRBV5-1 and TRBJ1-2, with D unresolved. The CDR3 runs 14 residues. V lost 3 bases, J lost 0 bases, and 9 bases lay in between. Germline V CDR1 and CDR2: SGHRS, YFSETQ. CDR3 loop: CASSSGISNYGYTF. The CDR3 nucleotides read TGCGCCAGCAGCTCGGGTATTTCTAACTATGGCTACACCTTC.

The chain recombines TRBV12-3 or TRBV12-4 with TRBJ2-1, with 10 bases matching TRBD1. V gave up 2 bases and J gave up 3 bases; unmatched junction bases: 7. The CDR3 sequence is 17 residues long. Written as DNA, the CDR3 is TGTGCCAGCAGTTTAAGGGGGACAGGGGAACTCTACAATGAGCAGTTCTTC. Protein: CASSLRGTGELYNEQFF.

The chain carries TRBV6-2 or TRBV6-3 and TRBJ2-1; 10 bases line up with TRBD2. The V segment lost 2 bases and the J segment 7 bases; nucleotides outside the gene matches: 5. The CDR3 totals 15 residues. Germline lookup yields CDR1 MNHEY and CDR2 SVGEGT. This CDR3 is CASSYPASGRNEQFF. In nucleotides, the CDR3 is TGTGCCAGCAGTTACCCGGCTAGCGGGAGAAATGAGCAGTTCTTC.

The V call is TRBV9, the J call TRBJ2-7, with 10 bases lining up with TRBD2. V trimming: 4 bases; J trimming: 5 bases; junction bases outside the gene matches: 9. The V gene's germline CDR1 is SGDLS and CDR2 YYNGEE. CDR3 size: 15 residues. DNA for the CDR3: TGTGCCAGCAGCCCCAAACCAGGGACTAGCGACGAGCAGTACTTC. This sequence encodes CASSPKPGTSDEQYF.

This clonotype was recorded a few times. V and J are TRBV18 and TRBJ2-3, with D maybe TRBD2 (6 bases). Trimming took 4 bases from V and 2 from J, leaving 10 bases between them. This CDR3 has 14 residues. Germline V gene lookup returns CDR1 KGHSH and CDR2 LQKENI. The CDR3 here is CASSRGAHTDTQYF. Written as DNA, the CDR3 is TGTGCCAGCTCACGCGGGGCCCACACAGATACGCAGTATTTT.

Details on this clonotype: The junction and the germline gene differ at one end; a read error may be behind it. Written as DNA, the CDR3 is TGTGCCAACAGCTCGAACCCGCAGGGGACCGACAATGAGCAGTTCTTC. This sequence encodes CANSSNPQGTDNEQFF. The V and J genes are TRBV7-9 and TRBJ2-1; D possibly corresponds to TRBD1 (6 bases). Germline V gives CDR1 SEHNR, CDR2 FQNEAQ (reference sequence). The CDR3 totals 16 residues.

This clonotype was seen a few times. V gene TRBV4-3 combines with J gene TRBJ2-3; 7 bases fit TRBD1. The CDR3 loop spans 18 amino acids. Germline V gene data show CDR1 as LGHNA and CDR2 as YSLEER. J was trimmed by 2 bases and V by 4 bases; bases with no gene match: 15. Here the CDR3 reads CASSLTEGAGGYTDTQYF. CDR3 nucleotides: TGCGCCAGCAGCCTGACCGAAGGGGCAGGGGGATACACAGATACGCAGTATTTT.

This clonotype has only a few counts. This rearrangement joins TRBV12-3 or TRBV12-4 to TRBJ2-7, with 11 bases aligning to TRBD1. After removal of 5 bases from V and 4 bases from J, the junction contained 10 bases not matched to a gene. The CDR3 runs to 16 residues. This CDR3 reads CASSHRGQGGKYEQYF. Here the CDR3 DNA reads TGTGCCAGCAGTCACCGGGGACAGGGGGGTAAGTACGAGCAGTACTTC.